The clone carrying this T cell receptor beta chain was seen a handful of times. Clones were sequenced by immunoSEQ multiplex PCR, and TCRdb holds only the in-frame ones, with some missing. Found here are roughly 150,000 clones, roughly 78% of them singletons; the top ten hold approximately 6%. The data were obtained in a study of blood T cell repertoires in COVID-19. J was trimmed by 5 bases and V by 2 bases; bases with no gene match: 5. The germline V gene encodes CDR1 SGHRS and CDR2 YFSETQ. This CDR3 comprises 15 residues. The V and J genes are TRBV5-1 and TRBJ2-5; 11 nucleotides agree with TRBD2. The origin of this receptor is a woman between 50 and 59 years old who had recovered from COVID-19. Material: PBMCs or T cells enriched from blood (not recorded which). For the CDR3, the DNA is TGCGCCAGCAGCTTCGGCGCTAGCGGGGGGGAGACCCAGTACTTC. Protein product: CASSFGASGGETQYF.